Listed below are T cell receptor beta chains from one sample, sequenced in a study of regulatory T cells in long-lasting Graves disease. TCRdb analysed the multiplex PCR reads with MiXCR anew, one entry per CDR3 protein. Of roughly 500,000 distinct CDR3 sequences detected, about 12% appear once; the ten largest clones hold 8.9%. These data are also associated with another study on T cells in Graves' hyperthyroidism and ophthalmopathy.

The sample was peripheral blood mononuclear cells (PBMCs), taken at new diagnosis, from a patient treated with antithyroid drugs. All receptors derive from a woman aged 25-40 years with Graves disease. Both conserved end residues are part of each CDR3. D genes are given only for firm matches. Where a row states a size, it is once, few, many or the class of an expanded clone; other rows omit it.

>many|TRBJ2-7|TRBV28|.
TGTGCCAGCAGATCGGGACACCTCTACGAGCAGTACTTC
CASRSGHLYEQYF
>.|TRBJ1-3|TRBV11-1|TRBD1
TGTGCCAGCAGCCGGGACAGCAACACCATATATTTT
CASSRDSNTIYF
>once|TRBJ2-7|TRBV27|TRBD2
TGTGCCAGCAGTTTAGGCCCAAGCGGGAGGGCCTCCTACGAGCAGTACTTC
CASSLGPSGRASYEQYF
>many|TRBJ2-7|TRBV28|.
TGTGCCAGCCGCCTAACCCCGGCTAGCGAGCAGTACTTC
CASRLTPASEQYF
>many|TRBJ2-1|TRBV29-1|TRBD2
TGCAGCGCCTCCGGGGGGCTAGCGGGAGAACGTGAGCAGTTCTTC
CSASGGLAGEREQFF
>.|TRBJ2-7|TRBV20-1|.
TGCAGTGCCATGGGGGACGGCTACGAGCAGTACTTC
CSAMGDGYEQYF
>.|TRBJ2-1|TRBV20-1|TRBD2
TGCAGTGCTATCAACCCGGGGAGCGGGAGGGGTAATGAGCAGTTCTTC
CSAINPGSGRGNEQFF
>many|TRBJ2-5|TRBV7-2|.
TGTGCCAGCAGCTTACGCGGGGAGACCCAGTACTTC
CASSLRGETQYF
>.|TRBJ1-1|TRBV6-2/TRBV6-3|.
TGTGCCAGCAGTTCGACAGAGACTGAAGCTTTCTTT
CASSSTETEAFF
>.|TRBJ2-1|TRBV6-1|TRBD2
TGTGCCAGCAGCCAGGGACTAGCGGGGGCCAACAATGAGCAGTTCTTC
CASSQGLAGANNEQFF
>many|TRBJ1-1|TRBV2|.
TGTGCCACCTCGGTCAGGTCTGAAGCTTTCTTT
CATSVRSEAFF
>many|TRBJ1-4|TRBV5-1|.
TGCGCCAGCAGCTCACGACAGGATGAAAAACTGTTTTTT
CASSSRQDEKLFF
>many|TRBJ1-2|TRBV7-8|TRBD1
TGTGCCAGCAGCTTAGGTAGGGCGGGGACAGAAGACTATGGCTACACCTTC
CASSLGRAGTEDYGYTF
>many|TRBJ1-2|TRBV13|.
TGTGCCAGCAGCTTAAGGGCCCGGATGGGCTACACCTTC
CASSLRARMGYTF
>.|TRBJ2-7|TRBV19|.
TGTGCCAGTAGTACGGACGGGGATTCATGGTACGAGCAGTACTTC
CASSTDGDSWYEQYF
>.|TRBJ1-1|TRBV13|.
TGTGCCAGCAGCTTAGAACTCAGGCGGAACACTGAAGCTTTCTTT
CASSLELRRNTEAFF
>.|TRBJ2-7|TRBV4-1|.
TGCGCCAGCAGCCCGGTCGGGACGGGGAAGTACGAGCAGTACTTC
CASSPVGTGKYEQYF
>many|TRBJ2-1|TRBV7-9|TRBD1
TGTGCCAGCAGCTACCCTCTCGGGACAGCTTCAATGGGCAATGAGCAGTTCTTC
CASSYPLGTASMGNEQFF
>many|TRBJ1-6|TRBV5-5|TRBD1
TGTGCCAGCAGCTTGGGTCCCCGACAGGGTGTGAATTCACCCCTCCACTTT
CASSLGPRQGVNSPLHF
>many|TRBJ2-7|TRBV28|.
TGTGCCAGCAGTTCGACCGGGACAAGAGCGGGCGAGCAGTACTTC
CASSSTGTRAGEQYF
>many|TRBJ2-1|TRBV7-2|.
TGTGCCAGCAGCTTGATAAGCGGGCATGAGCAGTTCTTC
CASSLISGHEQFF
>few|TRBJ2-7|TRBV6-2/TRBV6-3|.
TGTGCCAGCAGTTACACGAAATCAGGGGGGACCTACGAGCAGTACTTC
CASSYTKSGGTYEQYF
>many|TRBJ2-2|TRBV4-3|.
TGCGCCAGCAGGCGAGACTCCGGACGGGGGTGGACCGGGGAGCTGTTTTTT
CASRRDSGRGWTGELFF
>.|TRBJ2-3|TRBV5-5|.
TGTGCCAGCAGCCAGACGGGCCTCGGGGGCACAGATACGCAGTATTTT
CASSQTGLGGTDTQYF
>few|TRBJ2-2|TRBV4-1|.
TGCGCCAGCAGCCAAGGGGACTCTGACACCGGGGAGCTGTTTTTT
CASSQGDSDTGELFF
>few|TRBJ2-1|TRBV6-1|.
TGTGCCAGCAGTGGGGCGCCGAACAATGAGCAGTTCTTC
CASSGAPNNEQFF
>.|TRBJ2-3|TRBV20-1|TRBD2
TGCAGTGCTGAAAGTCTAGCGGGACCCCGTGTGAATACGCAGTATTTT
CSAESLAGPRVNTQYF
>few|TRBJ2-3|TRBV28|.
TGTGCCAGCAGTTTATATCTCACAGATACGCAGTATTTT
CASSLYLTDTQYF
>many|TRBJ2-3|TRBV14|.
TGTGCCAGCAGCCAAGACGGCGGGATGAGCACAGATACGCAGTATTTT
CASSQDGGMSTDTQYF
>.|TRBJ1-2|TRBV18|TRBD1
TGTGCCAGCTCACCCTTGGACAGGGTCGGCTATGGCTACACCTTC
CASSPLDRVGYGYTF
>many|TRBJ1-1|TRBV27|.
TGTGCCCCCCCGGGAGACACCACATACACTGAAGCTTTCTTT
CAPPGDTTYTEAFF
>many|TRBJ1-4|TRBV24-1|.
TGTGCCACCAGTGCTACAACTAATGAAAAACTGTTTTTT
CATSATTNEKLFF
>many|TRBJ2-3|TRBV11-2|.
TGTGCCAGCAGCCCGAGTGCAGATACGCAGTATTTT
CASSPSADTQYF
>few|TRBJ2-1|TRBV6-1|.
TGTGCCAGCTCCCTGACATCCACTACCTACAATGAGCAGTTCTTC
CASSLTSTTYNEQFF
>.|TRBJ2-5|TRBV18|.
TGTGCCAGCTCACCCCCTAAGGCGGGGGCAGAGACCCAGTACTTC
CASSPPKAGAETQYF
>.|TRBJ2-6|TRBV28|TRBD2
TGTGCCAGCAAACCTCCGGGGGGGGGGGCCAACGTCCTGACTTTC
CASKPPGGGANVLTF
>many|TRBJ2-7|TRBV6-1|.
TGTGCCAGCATGAGGGGACGTCGCCCCTACGAGCAGTACTTC
CASMRGRRPYEQYF
>many|TRBJ1-1|TRBV18|.
TGTGCCAGCTCACCTTTTCGGCAAGACACTGAAGCTTTCTTT
CASSPFRQDTEAFF
>many|TRBJ2-7|TRBV5-5|TRBD1
TGTGCCAGCAGCCACACAGGGGGCGCTTTGTACGAGCAGTACTTC
CASSHTGGALYEQYF
>many|TRBJ2-1|TRBV27|.
TGTGCCAGCAGTCCGCAAGGGCGAACGATCTACAATGAGCAGTTCTTC
CASSPQGRTIYNEQFF
>once|TRBJ2-1|TRBV4-2|.
TGTGCCAGCAGCCAAGATCGGAGCGAATACAATGAGCAGTTCTTC
CASSQDRSEYNEQFF
>few|TRBJ1-1|TRBV7-9|TRBD1
TGTGCCAGCAGCTTCACCACAGGGGTCACTGAAGCTTTCTTT
CASSFTTGVTEAFF
>.|TRBJ1-1|TRBV6-1|.
TGTGCCAGCAGCATAGATGTGGGCACTGAAGCTTTCTTT
CASSIDVGTEAFF
>.|TRBJ2-7|TRBV11-2|TRBD2
TGTGCCAGCCATCGGAGCGGGAGAGCCTACGAGCAGTACTTC
CASHRSGRAYEQYF
>.|TRBJ2-3|TRBV27|TRBD1
TGTGCCAGCAGTTACGAGGGGGCCCTCACAGATACGCAGTATTTT
CASSYEGALTDTQYF
>many|TRBJ2-7|TRBV20-1|.
TGCAGTGCTAGAGACCCACTCCGACAGGCCCGCGACGAGCAGTACTTC
CSARDPLRQARDEQYF
>few|TRBJ2-4|TRBV20-1|TRBD1
TGCAGTGCGGTCCAGGGGGTAGCCAAAAACATTCAGTACTTC
CSAVQGVAKNIQYF
>many|TRBJ2-7|TRBV6-2/TRBV6-3|.
TGTGCCAGCAGTTACTCGGCCCCCTCGACAGAGCAGTACTTC
CASSYSAPSTEQYF
>few|TRBJ2-2|TRBV6-2/TRBV6-3|TRBD2
TGTGCCAGCAGAAGACTAGCGGACCCCACCGGGGAGCTGTTTTTT
CASRRLADPTGELFF
>many|TRBJ2-5|TRBV20-1|.
TGCAGTGCTAGAGTGTTGGGAGAGACCCAGTACTTC
CSARVLGETQYF